This TCR beta chain appears in the sequencing data of a study of blood T cell repertoires in COVID-19. Between the trimmed V and J ends, which lost 0 bases and 5 bases, there was a span of 11 bases. CDR3 size: 15 residues. CDR1 SGHKS and CDR2 YYEKEE come from the germline V gene (reference sequence). Sequencing used immunoSEQ multiplex PCR; TCRdb keeps in-frame clones, though not all of them. The sample includes about 64,000 clones, around three quarters of them seen just once. Sequenced sample: peripheral blood. The rearrangement links TRBV5-5 to TRBJ2-2; D not certain. This receptor was obtained from a human donor in a cohort sampled during active COVID-19. The CDR3 DNA reads TGTGCCAGCAGCTTGGATGTTTTGAGAACCGGGGAGCTGTTTTTT. It specifies CASSLDVLRTGELFF.